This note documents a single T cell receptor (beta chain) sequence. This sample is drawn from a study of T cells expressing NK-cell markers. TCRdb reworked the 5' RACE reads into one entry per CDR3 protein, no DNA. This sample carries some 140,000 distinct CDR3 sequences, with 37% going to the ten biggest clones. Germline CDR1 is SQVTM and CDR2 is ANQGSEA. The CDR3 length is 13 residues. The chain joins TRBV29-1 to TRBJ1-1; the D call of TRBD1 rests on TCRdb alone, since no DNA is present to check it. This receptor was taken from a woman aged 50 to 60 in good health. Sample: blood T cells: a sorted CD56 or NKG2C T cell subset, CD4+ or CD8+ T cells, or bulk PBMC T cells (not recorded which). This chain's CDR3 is CSVETGRNTEAFF. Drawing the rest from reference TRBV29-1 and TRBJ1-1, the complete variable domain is SAVISQKPSRDICQRGTSLTIQCQVDSQVTMMFWYRQQPGQSLTLIATANQGSEATYESGFVIDKFPISRPNLTFSTLTVSNMSPEDSSIYLCSVETGRNTEAFFGQGTRLTVV.